Sequencing of this TCR beta chain was carried out in a study of blood T cell repertoires in COVID-19. Across the study: Material from acute and convalescent COVID-19 was sourced from the United States, Italy and Spain.

Generated by immunoSEQ multiplex PCR, the TCRdb table keeps only in-frame clones and is missing some. The sample carries approximately 450,000 clones, approximately 92% recorded once. Participant reports of clinical history set cohort assignment. The clonotype comes from a man younger than 45 who had recovered from COVID-19. Input material: PBMCs or T cells enriched from blood (not recorded which).

CDR3 sequence (DNA): TGTGCTAGTGGTTTCCTGATAGGGGGCGAAGAGACCCAGTACTTC. Translating it yields CASGFLIGGEETQYF. The chain uses TRBV12-5 and TRBJ2-5; 7 nucleotides match TRBD1. CDR1 and CDR2 (germline): LGHNT, FRNRAP. CDR3 length: 15 residues. Trimming at V came to 3 bases and at J to 3 bases, leaving 7 bases not matched to a gene.